The entry below gives a single T cell receptor (beta chain) sequence along with its context. Its antigen is unknown. The sample belongs to a study of CD8+CD57+ T cells in acquired aplastic anemia. General study results and limits: Patients and controls had CD8+ Simpson's diversity values that were not significantly distinct.

The V gene's germline CDR1 is SGHTA and CDR2 FQGNSA. The CDR3 is made up of 13 amino acids. Between the trimmed V and J ends, which lost 6 bases and 11 bases, there was a span of 14 bases. The use of genomic DNA as template underpinned the TCR beta VDJ and CDR3 profiling. Each CDR3 protein is one row after TCRdb ran MiXCR on the reads. This sample carries around 180,000 distinct CDR3 sequences, approximately 60% of them seen once, and the ten largest clones take about 50%. The sequencing sample was made of sorted CD4+, CD8+, or CD8+CD57+ T cells (not recorded which) from PBMCs. V usage is TRBV7-2 and J usage is TRBJ1-6; D gene unclear. The TCR comes from a human donor in good health. The CDR3 DNA reads TGTGCCAGCAGGGCCCGACCCGAAGCACCCCTCCACTTT. This encodes CASRARPEAPLHF.